What follows describes a single T cell receptor (beta chain). The J segment lost 4 bases and the V segment lost 3 bases, leaving 11 bases of the junction unmatched. This CDR3 has 17 amino acids. Looked up from germline, CDR1 is SGHVS and CDR2 is FQNEAQ. This entry comes from a study of blood T cell repertoires in COVID-19. Libraries were prepared by immunoSEQ multiplex PCR; TCRdb keeps only in-frame clonotypes and omits some of them. The table shows a few hundred thousand clones, with 80% to 95% occurring only once. The sample comprised PBMCs or T cells enriched from blood (not recorded which). This chain uses TRBV7-8 with TRBJ1-3; 8 nucleotides line up with TRBD1. The TCR was taken from a woman aged 40 to 55 who had been exposed to COVID-19. Written as DNA, the CDR3 is TGTGCCAGCAGCTTTAAAGGGACAGGAAATACGGGAAACACCATATATTTT. This gives the protein CASSFKGTGNTGNTIYF.